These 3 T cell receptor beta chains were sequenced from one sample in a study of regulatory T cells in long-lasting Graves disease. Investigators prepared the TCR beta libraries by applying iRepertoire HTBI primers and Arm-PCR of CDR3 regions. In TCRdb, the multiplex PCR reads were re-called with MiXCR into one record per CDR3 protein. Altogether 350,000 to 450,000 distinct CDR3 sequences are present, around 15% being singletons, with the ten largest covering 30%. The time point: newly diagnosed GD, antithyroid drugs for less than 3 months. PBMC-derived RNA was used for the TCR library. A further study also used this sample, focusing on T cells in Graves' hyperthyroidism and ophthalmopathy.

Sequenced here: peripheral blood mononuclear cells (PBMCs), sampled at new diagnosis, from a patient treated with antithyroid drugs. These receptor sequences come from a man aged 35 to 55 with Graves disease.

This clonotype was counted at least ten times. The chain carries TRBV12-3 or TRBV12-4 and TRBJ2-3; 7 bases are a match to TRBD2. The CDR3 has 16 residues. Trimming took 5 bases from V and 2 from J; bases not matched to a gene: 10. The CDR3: CASSPKRGSLTDTQYF. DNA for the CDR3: TGTGCCAGCAGTCCAAAGCGGGGCTCACTCACAGATACGCAGTATTTT.

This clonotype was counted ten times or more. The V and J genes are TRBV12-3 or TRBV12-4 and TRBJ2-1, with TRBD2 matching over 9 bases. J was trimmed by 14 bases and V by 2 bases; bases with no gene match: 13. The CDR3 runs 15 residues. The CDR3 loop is CASSLRGSGGTGEFF. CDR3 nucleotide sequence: TGTGCCAGCAGTTTACGGGGGAGCGGGGGGACTGGGGAGTTCTTC.

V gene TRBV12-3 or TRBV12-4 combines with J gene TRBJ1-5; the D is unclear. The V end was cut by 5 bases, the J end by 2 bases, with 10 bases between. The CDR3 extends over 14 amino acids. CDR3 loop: CASSPKGGNQPQHF. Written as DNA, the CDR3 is TGTGCCAGCAGTCCTAAAGGAGGCAATCAGCCCCAGCATTTT.